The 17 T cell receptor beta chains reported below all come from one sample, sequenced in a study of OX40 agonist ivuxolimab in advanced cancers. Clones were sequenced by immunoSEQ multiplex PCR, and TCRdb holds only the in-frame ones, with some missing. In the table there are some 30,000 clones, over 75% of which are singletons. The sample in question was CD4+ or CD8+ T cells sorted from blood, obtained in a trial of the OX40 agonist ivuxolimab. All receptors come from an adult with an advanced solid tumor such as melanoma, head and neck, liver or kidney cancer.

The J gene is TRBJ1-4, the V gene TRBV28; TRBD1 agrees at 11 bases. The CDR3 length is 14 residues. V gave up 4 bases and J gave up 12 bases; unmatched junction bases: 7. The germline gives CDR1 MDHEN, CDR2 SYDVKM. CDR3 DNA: TGTGCCAGCAGTTCAAGGACAGGGGGCGCTGAACTGTTTTTT. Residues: CASSSRTGGAELFF. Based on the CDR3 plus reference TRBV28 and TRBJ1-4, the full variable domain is DVKVTQSSRYLVKRTGEKVFLECVQDMDHENMFWYRQDPGLGLRLIYFSYDVKMKEKGDIPEGYSVSREKKERFSLILESASTNQTSMYLCASSSRTGGAELFFGSGTQLSVL.

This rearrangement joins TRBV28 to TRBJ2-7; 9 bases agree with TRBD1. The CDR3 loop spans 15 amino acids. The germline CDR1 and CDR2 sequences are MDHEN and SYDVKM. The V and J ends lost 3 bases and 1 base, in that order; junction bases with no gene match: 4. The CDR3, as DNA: TGTGCCAGCAGTTTTGGGACAGGGAAATCCTACGAGCAGTACTTC. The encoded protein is CASSFGTGKSYEQYF.

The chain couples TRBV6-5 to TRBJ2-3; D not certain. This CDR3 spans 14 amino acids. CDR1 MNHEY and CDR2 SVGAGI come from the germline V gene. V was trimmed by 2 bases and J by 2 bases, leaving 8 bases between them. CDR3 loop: CASSYGATTDTQYF. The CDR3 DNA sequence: TGTGCCAGCAGTTACGGTGCGACCACAGATACGCAGTATTTT.

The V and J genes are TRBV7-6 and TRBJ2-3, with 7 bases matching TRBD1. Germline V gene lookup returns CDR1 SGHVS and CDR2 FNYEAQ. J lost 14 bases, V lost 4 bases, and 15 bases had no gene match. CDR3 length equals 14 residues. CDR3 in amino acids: CASSSRLVTGPWYF. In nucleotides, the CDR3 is TGTGCCAGCAGCTCGCGTTTGGTGACAGGGCCTTGGTATTTT.

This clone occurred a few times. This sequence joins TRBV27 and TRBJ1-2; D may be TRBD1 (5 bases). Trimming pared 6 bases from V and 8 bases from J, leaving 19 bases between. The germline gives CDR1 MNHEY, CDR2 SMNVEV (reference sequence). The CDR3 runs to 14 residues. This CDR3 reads CASRPPGTYDGYTF. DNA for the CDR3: TGTGCCAGCAGACCGCCAGGGACCTATGACGGCTACACCTTC.

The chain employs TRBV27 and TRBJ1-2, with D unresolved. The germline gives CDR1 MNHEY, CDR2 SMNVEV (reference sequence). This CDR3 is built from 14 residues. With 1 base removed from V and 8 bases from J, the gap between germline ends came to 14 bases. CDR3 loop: CASSLFPEGMGYTF. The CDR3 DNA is TGTGCCAGCAGTTTATTTCCGGAGGGTATGGGCTACACCTTC.

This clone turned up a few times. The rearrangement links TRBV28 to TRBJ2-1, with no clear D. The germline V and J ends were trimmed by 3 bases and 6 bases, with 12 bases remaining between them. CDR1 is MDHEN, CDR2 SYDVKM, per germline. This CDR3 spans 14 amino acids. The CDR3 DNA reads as TGTGCCAGCAGTTTCTCCACGGGTCGCAATGAGCAGTTCTTC. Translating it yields CASSFSTGRNEQFF.

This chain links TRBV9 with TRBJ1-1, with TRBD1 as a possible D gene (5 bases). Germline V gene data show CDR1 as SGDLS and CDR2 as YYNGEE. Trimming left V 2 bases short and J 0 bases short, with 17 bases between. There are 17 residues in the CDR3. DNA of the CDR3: TGTGCCAGCAGCGTTGGGGCTAGGGAAACTATGAACACTGAAGCTTTCTTT. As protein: CASSVGARETMNTEAFF.

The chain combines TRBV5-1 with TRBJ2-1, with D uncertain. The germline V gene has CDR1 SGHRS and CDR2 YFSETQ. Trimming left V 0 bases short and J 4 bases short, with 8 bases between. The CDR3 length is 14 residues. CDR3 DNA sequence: TGCGCCAGCAGCTTGGCCTCGGGTTACAATGAGCAGTTCTTC. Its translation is CASSLASGYNEQFF.

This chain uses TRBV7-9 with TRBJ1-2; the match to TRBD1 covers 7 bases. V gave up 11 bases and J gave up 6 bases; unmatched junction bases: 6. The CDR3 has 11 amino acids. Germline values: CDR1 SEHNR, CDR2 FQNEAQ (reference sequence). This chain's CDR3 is CACRQGHGYTF. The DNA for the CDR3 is TGTGCCTGCCGACAGGGACATGGCTACACCTTC.

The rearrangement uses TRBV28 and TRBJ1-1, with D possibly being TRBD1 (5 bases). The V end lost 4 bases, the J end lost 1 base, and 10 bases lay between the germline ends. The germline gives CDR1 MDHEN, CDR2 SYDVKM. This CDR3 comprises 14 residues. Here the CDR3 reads CASSSLDTNTEAFF. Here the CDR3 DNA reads TGTGCCAGCAGTTCCCTGGACACGAACACTGAAGCTTTCTTT.

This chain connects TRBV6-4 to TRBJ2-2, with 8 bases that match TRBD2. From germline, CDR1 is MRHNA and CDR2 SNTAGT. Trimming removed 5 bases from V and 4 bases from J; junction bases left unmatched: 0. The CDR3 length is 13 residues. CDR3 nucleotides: TGTGCCAGCAGTAGCGGGAGCACCGGGGAGCTGTTTTTT. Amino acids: CASSSGSTGELFF.

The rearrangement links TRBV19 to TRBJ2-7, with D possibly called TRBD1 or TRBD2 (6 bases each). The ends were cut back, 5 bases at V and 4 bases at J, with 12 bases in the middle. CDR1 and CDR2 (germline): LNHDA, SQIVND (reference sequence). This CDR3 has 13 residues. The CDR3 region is CASSLQGGYEQYF. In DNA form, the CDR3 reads TGTGCCAGTAGTCTACAGGGAGGATACGAGCAGTACTTC.

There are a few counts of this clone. The CDR3 DNA is TGTGCCAGCAGTGAACTAGCGGGGAACACCGGGGAGCTGTTTTTT. Protein sequence: CASSELAGNTGELFF. The chain combines TRBV2 with TRBJ2-2; TRBD2 matches at 8 bases. The germline CDR1 and CDR2 sequences are SNHLY and FYNNEI. Trimming at V came to 2 bases and at J to 1 base, leaving 0 bases not matched to a gene. This CDR3 is built from 15 residues.

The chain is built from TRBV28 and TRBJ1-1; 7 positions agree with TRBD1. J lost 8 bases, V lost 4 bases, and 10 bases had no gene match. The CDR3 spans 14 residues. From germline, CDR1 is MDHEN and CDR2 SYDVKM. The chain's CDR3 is CASSSLTGPAEAFF. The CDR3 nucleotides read TGTGCCAGCAGTTCCCTGACAGGGCCAGCGGAAGCTTTCTTT.

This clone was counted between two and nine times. The CDR3 protein is CASSTYYEQYF. In DNA form, the CDR3 reads TGTGCCAGCAGCACGTACTACGAGCAGTACTTC. This chain joins TRBV14 and TRBJ2-7; D is ambiguous. The V end lost 5 bases, the J end lost 3 bases, and 5 bases lay between the germline ends. The germline V gene has CDR1 SGHDN and CDR2 FVKESK. The CDR3 covers 11 residues.

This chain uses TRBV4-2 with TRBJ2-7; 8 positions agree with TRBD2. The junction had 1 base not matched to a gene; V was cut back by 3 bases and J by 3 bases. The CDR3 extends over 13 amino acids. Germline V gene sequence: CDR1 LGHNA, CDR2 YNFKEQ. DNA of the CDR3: TGTGCCAGCAGCCACGGGACTAGCTACGAGCAGTACTTC. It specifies CASSHGTSYEQYF.